Sequencing of this TCR beta chain was carried out in a study of T cells in Graves' hyperthyroidism and ophthalmopathy. The junction had 13 bases not matched to a gene; V was cut back by 5 bases and J by 10 bases. The CDR3 consists of 15 residues. The germline CDR1 and CDR2 sequences are MNHEY and SVGEGT. Exclusion criteria comprised uncontrolled infection, other autoimmune disease, pregnancy or lactation. Using RNA transcripts as the source, TCR beta CDR3 regions were amplified. First-round RT-PCR targeting the TCR CDR3 was performed with the HTBI primer set. One entry per CDR3 protein results from TCRdb running MiXCR on the multiplex PCR reads. The sample gives around 600,000 distinct CDR3 sequences, 14% of which show up once; roughly 6.9% is in the top ten.

Sequenced: blood. This receptor was obtained from a woman between 18 and 29 years old with Graves' ophthalmopathy. J is TRBJ2-1 and V is TRBV6-2 or TRBV6-3; 8 nucleotides agree with TRBD1. CDR3 protein: CASSNPGQVLGEQFF. The CDR3 region has the DNA TGTGCCAGCAGTAACCCGGGACAGGTCTTAGGGGAGCAGTTCTTC.